A single sample gave rise to the 32 T cell receptor beta chains below, sequenced in a study of T cell clonotyping in hematopoietic cell transplantation. Sequencing was performed with immunoSEQ multiplex PCR; in TCRdb, only in-frame clones are kept and a portion is missing. The table lists 50,000 or so clones, roughly 80% of them singletons. As for time point: recipient sample about 28 days before transplant, after cytoreduction. This specimen was peripheral blood mononuclear cells, taken before stem cell transplant. The receptors were gathered from a man aged 60 to 75 with myelodysplastic syndrome. Some clones in this sample may be carry-over from other donors' samples.

The V call is TRBV18, the J call TRBJ2-7; D ambiguous. This CDR3 comprises 12 residues. CDR1 and CDR2 from the germline V gene are KGHSH and LQKENI. Trimming cost V 5 bases and J 5 bases, with 10 bases left between them. The CDR3 DNA reads TGTGCCAGCTCAGGGGATTATGACGAGCAGTACTTC. It specifies CASSGDYDEQYF.

The chain links TRBV11-2 to TRBJ2-1; perhaps TRBD1 as D (6 bases). From germline, CDR1 is SGHAT and CDR2 FQNNGV. The CDR3 consists of 13 residues. Trimming took off 4 bases at V and 4 bases at J, with 8 bases between the two ends. The CDR3 DNA follows: TGTGCCAGCAGCTGGGACATGTACAATGAGCAGTTCTTC. Translating gives CASSWDMYNEQFF.

The chain recombines TRBV6-1 with TRBJ1-1, with TRBD1 identical over 7 bases. With 1 base clipped from V and 0 bases from J, the junction kept 2 bases outside the gene matches. Germline assignment: CDR1 MNHNS and CDR2 SASEGT. This CDR3 spans 15 amino acids. CDR3 coding DNA: TGTGCCAGCAGTGAAGGGACAGGAATGAACACTGAAGCTTTCTTT. Translated: CASSEGTGMNTEAFF.

This chain joins TRBV5-8 and TRBJ1-2; D might be TRBD1 (6 bases). The CDR3 covers 16 residues. V lost 0 bases, J lost 8 bases, and 20 bases lay in between. Germline values: CDR1 SGHTS, CDR2 YDEGEE. The DNA for the CDR3 is TGTGCCAGCAGCTTGGAAGGGGCAGGGGACTATTCCGGCTACACCTTC. It specifies CASSLEGAGDYSGYTF.

The chain carries TRBV7-2 and TRBJ2-7; D is uncertain. Germline V lookup: CDR1 SGHTA, CDR2 FQGNSA. The V gene lost 1 base and the J gene lost 0 bases, with 7 bases spanning the gap. This CDR3 has 14 amino acids. The CDR3 region has the DNA TGTGCCAGCAGCTTAGAAGGTAGCTCCTACGAGCAGTACTTC. Protein sequence: CASSLEGSSYEQYF.

V gene TRBV19 combines with J gene TRBJ2-4; D is perhaps TRBD1 (6 bases). The V end was cut by 3 bases, the J end by 7 bases, with 13 bases between. In germline, CDR1 is LNHDA, CDR2 SQIVND (reference sequence). There are 14 residues in the CDR3. CDR3 nucleotide sequence: TGTGCCAGTAGTATCTATTCAGGGGCTAACATTCAGTACTTC. Protein: CASSIYSGANIQYF.

The chain carries TRBV11-2 and TRBJ2-7; D unresolved. Germline CDR1 and CDR2: SGHAT and FQNNGV. V dropped 4 bases and J dropped 4 bases, with 14 bases sitting between them. The CDR3 totals 14 residues. Here the CDR3 DNA reads TGTGCCAGCAGCTCTCAGACTTCCCCTTACGAGCAGTACTTC. Its protein is CASSSQTSPYEQYF.

V is TRBV5-1 and J is TRBJ2-3; 11 nucleotides match TRBD2. Germline trimming cut 4 bases from V and 1 base from J; bases unmatched to any gene: 14. The CDR3 loop spans 19 amino acids. The V gene's germline CDR1 is SGHRS and CDR2 YFSETQ. The CDR3 spells CASSQTPPSSGGGTDTQYF. The CDR3 DNA reads TGCGCCAGCAGCCAGACCCCCCCGAGTAGCGGGGGGGGCACAGATACGCAGTATTTT.

This clone was found once. The gene calls are TRBV14 and TRBJ2-1; D possibly corresponds to TRBD1 (6 bases). The germline V and J ends were trimmed by 3 bases and 6 bases, with 27 bases remaining between them. The CDR3 length is 19 residues. Germline V gene sequence: CDR1 SGHDN, CDR2 FVKESK. CDR3 sequence: CASSHDRPKSGRSFNEQFF. CDR3 bases: TGTGCCAGCAGCCACGACAGGCCCAAGTCCGGACGTAGCTTCAATGAGCAGTTCTTC.

This clone appeared once. The chain combines TRBV30 with TRBJ2-1; 8 nucleotides agree with TRBD2. CDR1 and CDR2 from the germline V gene are GTSNPN and SVGIG (reference sequence). The CDR3 consists of 13 residues. The ends lost 5 bases at V and 6 bases at J; junction bases unmatched: 6. CDR3 DNA sequence: TGTGCCTGGTACCGGGGGGGGAGCAATGAGCAGTTCTTC. Its translation is CAWYRGGSNEQFF.

V is TRBV19 and J is TRBJ1-5; tentatively, D is TRBD1 (5 bases). This CDR3 has 15 amino acids. The V end lost 7 bases, the J end lost 3 bases, and 16 bases lay between the germline ends. CDR1 is LNHDA, CDR2 SQIVND, per germline (reference sequence). CDR3 nucleotides: TGTGCCAGTAAGGGGACCGACGGCTTCAATCAGCCCCAGCATTTT. The encoded protein is CASKGTDGFNQPQHF.

The V gene is TRBV4-3, the J gene TRBJ1-6, with 9 bases aligning to TRBD1. The CDR3 has 16 residues. Losses at the gene ends were 4 bases for V and 7 bases for J; bases not matched to a gene: 8. The germline gives CDR1 LGHNA, CDR2 YSLEER. CDR3 sequence reads: CASSPRAGTGNSPLHF. CDR3 coding DNA: TGCGCCAGCAGCCCCAGAGCCGGGACAGGGAATTCACCCCTCCACTTT.

This chain connects TRBV2 to TRBJ1-5; D may be TRBD1 (6 bases). Germline V lookup: CDR1 SNHLY, CDR2 FYNNEI. V lost 6 bases and J 6 bases, leaving 12 bases between the germline ends. The CDR3 is 13 amino acids. CDR3 sequence reads: CASRQGSVQPQHF. CDR3 DNA sequence: TGTGCCAGCAGACAGGGATCCGTTCAGCCCCAGCATTTT. The whole variable domain, remainder taken from reference TRBV2 and TRBJ1-5, is EPEVTQTPSHQVTQMGQEVILRCVPISNHLYFYWYRQILGQKVEFLVSFYNNEISEKSEIFDDQFSVERPDGSNFTLKIRSTKLEDSAMYFCASRQGSVQPQHFGDGTRLSIL.

V and J are TRBV5-1 and TRBJ2-2; weak D call: TRBD2 (6 bases). The CDR3 runs 14 residues. Trimming left V 1 base short and J 3 bases short, with 7 bases between. Germline values: CDR1 SGHRS, CDR2 YFSETQ. CDR3 nucleotide sequence: TGCGCCAGCAGCTTGTGGGGGGACACCGGGGAGCTGTTTTTT. Protein: CASSLWGDTGELFF.

This clone was found once. This chain's CDR3 is CASSSTVDGYTF. CDR3 bases: TGTGCCAGCAGCTCAACGGTGGATGGCTACACCTTC. The genes are TRBV7-2 and TRBJ1-2; D is ambiguous. CDR1 and CDR2 (germline): SGHTA, FQGNSA. V shed 4 bases and J shed 6 bases, with 9 bases lying between them. The CDR3 loop spans 12 amino acids.

The rearrangement links TRBV5-1 to TRBJ1-5; 10 nucleotides match TRBD1. With 4 bases clipped from V and 2 bases from J, the junction kept 3 bases outside the gene matches. The CDR3 covers 15 residues. CDR1 is SGHRS, CDR2 YFSETQ, per germline. The CDR3 DNA follows: TGCGCCAGCAGCATCGGGACAGGGGGCAATCAGCCCCAGCATTTT. This codes for CASSIGTGGNQPQHF.

The J gene is TRBJ1-2, the V gene TRBV7-6; possible D gene TRBD1, 6 bases. Germline CDR1 and CDR2: SGHVS and FNYEAQ. The CDR3 runs 15 residues. Trimming cost V 4 bases and J 8 bases, with 20 bases left between them. In DNA form, the CDR3 reads TGTGCCAGCAGCTCAAGGGGGGGGGCGTTTAACGGCTACACCTTC. Its protein product is CASSSRGGAFNGYTF.

J is TRBJ1-6 and V is TRBV6-6; D is possibly TRBD1 (6 bases). Trimming cost V 10 bases and J 7 bases, with 14 bases left between them. The length of the CDR3 is 13 residues. In germline, CDR1 is MNHNY, CDR2 SVGAGI (reference sequence). The CDR3 DNA follows: TGTGCCACCTCGCGGGACATAAATTCACCCCTCCACTTT. It is translated as CATSRDINSPLHF.

V gene TRBV4-1 combines with J gene TRBJ1-2; a possible D gene is TRBD1 (6 bases). CDR3 length: 15 residues. V was clipped by 0 bases and J by 8 bases, with 16 bases between them. Looked up from germline, CDR1 is MGHRA and CDR2 is YSYEKL. CDR3 residues: CASSQDWGWGGGYTF. DNA of the CDR3: TGCGCCAGCAGCCAAGACTGGGGTTGGGGGGGCGGCTACACCTTC.

The CDR3 here is CASSLTSYGYTF. CDR3 DNA: TGTGCCAGCAGTTTAACGTCTTATGGCTACACCTTC. This chain links TRBV28 with TRBJ1-2, with D uncertain. The length of the CDR3 is 12 residues. Between the trimmed V and J ends, which lost 2 bases and 5 bases, there was a span of 6 bases. In germline, CDR1 is MDHEN, CDR2 SYDVKM.

The chain links TRBV19 to TRBJ1-1; 7 nucleotides match TRBD1. The CDR3 is 13 residues long. J lost 4 bases, V lost 9 bases, and 8 bases had no gene match. The germline gives CDR1 LNHDA, CDR2 SQIVND (reference sequence). CDR3 protein: CASTRQGGTEAFF. CDR3 nucleotide sequence: TGTGCCAGCACTAGACAGGGCGGCACTGAAGCTTTCTTT.

The chain recombines TRBV4-3 with TRBJ1-5, with 7 bases lining up with TRBD1. This CDR3 spans 14 amino acids. The V gene end was trimmed by 5 bases and the J gene end by 3 bases; junction bases not matched to a gene: 4. Germline CDR1 and CDR2: LGHNA and YSLEER. CDR3 DNA sequence: TGCGCCAGCAGCTTGGACAGGCACAATCAGCCCCAGCATTTT. It yields the protein CASSLDRHNQPQHF.

The chain joins TRBV7-9 to TRBJ1-2; 11 positions match TRBD1. V shed 0 bases, J shed 2 bases, and the junction held 8 bases outside the gene matches. Germline V gene data show CDR1 as SEHNR and CDR2 as FQNEAQ (reference sequence). This CDR3 has 18 amino acids. The CDR3 here is CASSLARTGTGGNYGYTF. DNA for the CDR3: TGTGCCAGCAGCTTAGCCAGGACCGGGACAGGGGGAAACTATGGCTACACCTTC.

The chain joins TRBV5-1 to TRBJ2-3; D assignment may be TRBD1 or TRBD2 (5 bases each). Trimming left V 1 base short and J 2 bases short, with 14 bases between. The CDR3 extends over 16 amino acids. In germline, CDR1 is SGHRS, CDR2 YFSETQ. The CDR3 sequence: CASSLLGTSTTDTQYF. In nucleotides, the CDR3 is TGCGCCAGCAGCTTGCTCGGGACCTCAACCACAGATACGCAGTATTTT.

This clone was observed once. The chain employs TRBV13 and TRBJ2-1; a weak D match, TRBD2 (5 bases). Between the trimmed V and J ends, which lost 7 bases and 5 bases, there was a span of 15 bases. The CDR3 extends over 14 amino acids. CDR1 is PRHDT and CDR2 is FYEKMQ in the germline V gene (reference sequence). In nucleotides, the CDR3 is TGTGCCAGCATCCTTCGAGGGTACCACAATGAGCAGTTCTTC. This gives the protein CASILRGYHNEQFF.

This clone was recorded a few times. The chain couples TRBV11-2 to TRBJ2-5; 12 bases match TRBD2. J gave up 2 bases and V 0 bases, and 1 base lay outside the gene matches. Germline V gene lookup returns CDR1 SGHAT and CDR2 FQNNGV. CDR3 length equals 16 residues. The chain's CDR3 is CASSLDLAGGQETQYF. The CDR3 DNA reads TGTGCCAGCAGCTTAGATCTAGCGGGGGGGCAAGAGACCCAGTACTTC.

Details on this clone: The junction does not match germline at one end; this may be a read error. The V call is TRBV7-7, the J call TRBJ2-3; D is uncertain. Germline CDR1 reads SSHAT; CDR2 reads FNYEAQ (reference sequence). This CDR3 region has 15 residues. The CDR3 nucleotides are TGTGCTAGCAGCCTGACGGACGGTAGCACAGATACGCAGTATTTT. Protein sequence: CASSLTDGSTDTQYF.

This clone has only a few counts. The chain recombines TRBV7-2 with TRBJ1-6; D is uncertain. Trimming took off 3 bases at V and 8 bases at J, with 8 bases between the two ends. The CDR3 is 13 residues long. Germline assignment: CDR1 SGHTA and CDR2 FQGNSA. CDR3 sequence reads: CASSLTYDSPLHF. The CDR3, as DNA: TGTGCCAGCAGCTTGACATATGATTCACCCCTCCACTTT.

The chain recombines TRBV15 with TRBJ1-5; tentative D call: TRBD1 (6 bases). Germline V gives CDR1 LNHNV, CDR2 YYDKDF (reference sequence). With 6 bases removed from V and 7 bases from J, the gap between germline ends came to 16 bases. This CDR3 region has 14 residues. The CDR3 coding sequence is TGTGCCACCAGACACACAGGGCGAGGGCAGCCCCAGCATTTT. Translating it yields CATRHTGRGQPQHF.

V and J are TRBV19 and TRBJ2-3; 7 bases fit TRBD2. The CDR3 runs 13 residues. J lost 1 base, V lost 11 bases, and 6 bases had no gene match. Germline CDR1 and CDR2: LNHDA and SQIVND (reference sequence). The CDR3 region has the DNA TGTGCCTCGGGGAGGGACGGCACAGATACGCAGTATTTT. Its translation is CASGRDGTDTQYF.

The rearrangement uses TRBV5-5 and TRBJ2-7, with unresolved D. Trimming took 2 bases from V and 2 from J, leaving 14 bases between them. Germline V gene lookup returns CDR1 SGHKS and CDR2 YYEKEE (reference sequence). This CDR3 contains 15 residues. CDR3 sequence: CASSFFDERAYEQYF. Written as DNA, the CDR3 is TGTGCCAGCAGCTTTTTCGATGAACGAGCCTACGAGCAGTACTTC.

The chain combines TRBV5-6 with TRBJ2-5, with 11 bases matching TRBD2. The germline V gene encodes CDR1 SGHDT and CDR2 YYEEEE. The J segment lost 0 bases and the V segment lost 4 bases, leaving 5 bases of the junction unmatched. CDR3 length equals 16 residues. The CDR3 DNA reads as TGTGCCAGCAGCATTCTAGCGGGGGGATACCAAGAGACCCAGTACTTC. Amino acid sequence: CASSILAGGYQETQYF.